This T cell receptor beta chain came from a study of patients and donors after allogeneic stem cell transplantation. This CDR3 comprises 17 residues. Germline CDR1 reads MDHEN; CDR2 reads SYDVKM. V was pared by 7 bases and J by 4 bases, with 10 bases of the junction left unmatched. TCRdb redid the calling of the RT-PCR reads with MiXCR, one entry per CDR3 protein. The sample yields hundreds of thousands of distinct CDR3 sequences, 16% seen once. Material: blood, either unsorted or a sorted T cell fraction (not recorded which). The chain joins TRBV28 to TRBJ2-3, with 14 bases that match TRBD2. The receptor's source is a human donor who was either an allogeneic HSCT recipient or a stem cell or donor lymphocyte infusion donor (not recorded which). It is not recorded whose cells these are; they may come from a transplant donor. The CDR3 reads CASIPLPGLAGADTQYF. CDR3 in DNA: TGTGCCAGCATTCCCCTCCCGGGACTAGCGGGGGCAGATACGCAGTATTTT.